This TCR beta chain was recorded in a study of T cells in Graves' hyperthyroidism and ophthalmopathy. Overall study results and limits: Also found in blood were most expanded thyroid clonotypes above 0.001. Separation of ophthalmopathy from stable hyperthyroidism was achieved by a 13 V-J model.

Trimming stripped 4 bases from V and 1 base from J, with 23 bases between. Germline V gene data show CDR1 as SGHRS and CDR2 as YFSETQ. The length of the CDR3 is 18 residues. At least ten counts were recorded for this clonotype. Antigen specificity is unknown. TCR beta CDR3 regions were amplified from RNA transcripts. The TCR CDR3 was amplified in a first-round RT-PCR using the HTBI primer set. From the multiplex PCR reads, TCRdb called clonotypes with MiXCR, one entry per CDR3 protein. The data show hundreds of thousands of distinct CDR3 sequences, around 13% seen once. Hyperthyroidism in the patients, aged 18 to 65, was newly diagnosed and under 2 months in duration.

V and J are TRBV5-1 and TRBJ1-2; D gene uncertain. Sequencing used blood. This TCR was sampled from a woman under 30 with Graves' hyperthyroidism. The CDR3 protein is CASSLHTISSSGNYGYTF. CDR3 nucleotide sequence: TGCGCCAGCAGCCTGCATACCATCTCCTCATCTGGTAACTATGGCTACACCTTC.